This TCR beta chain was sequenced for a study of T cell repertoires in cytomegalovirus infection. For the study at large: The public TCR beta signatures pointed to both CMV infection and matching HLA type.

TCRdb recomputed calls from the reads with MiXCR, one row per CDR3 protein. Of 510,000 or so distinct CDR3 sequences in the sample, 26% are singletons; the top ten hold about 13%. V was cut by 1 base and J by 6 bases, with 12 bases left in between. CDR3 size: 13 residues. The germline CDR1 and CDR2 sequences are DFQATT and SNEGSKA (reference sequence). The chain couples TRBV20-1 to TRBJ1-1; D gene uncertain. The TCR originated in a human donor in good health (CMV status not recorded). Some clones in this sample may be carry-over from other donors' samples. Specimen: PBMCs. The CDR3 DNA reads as TGCAGTGCTAGAGGAAGCCAGACCGCTGAAGCTTTCTTT. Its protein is CSARGSQTAEAFF.